What follows are 17 T cell receptor beta chains derived from one specimen sequenced in a study of cytomegalovirus exposure and HLA in healthy donors. A multiplex PCR was run with 60 Vbeta primers and 13 Jbeta primers. TCRdb's copy holds only in-frame clones and misses some; the assay was immunoSEQ multiplex PCR. The top ten clones hold 7% to 9% of a sample with under 200,000 clones, approximately 80% of them seen once. Sequenced sample: PBMCs. The receptor source for this set is a male donor in good health and CMV-seropositive.

The V call is TRBV7-9, the J call TRBJ2-5; 8 bases agree with TRBD2. The J call may be wrong; the DNA end is better matched by TRBJ2-7. The CDR3 spans 18 residues. Germline V gene lookup returns CDR1 SEHNR and CDR2 FQNEAQ (reference sequence). CDR3 residues: CASAPVGGTSGTAYEQYF. The CDR3 coding sequence is TGTGCCAGCGCTCCGGTGGGGGGAACTAGCGGTACCGCCTACGAGCAGTACTTC.

The rearrangement joins TRBV5-1 to TRBJ1-1; 8 nucleotides line up with TRBD1. CDR3 size: 14 residues. The trim removed 5 bases at V and 7 bases at J, leaving 10 bases unmatched. CDR1 and CDR2 (germline): SGHRS, YFSETQ. The chain's CDR3 is CASSPQGADSEAFF. As DNA, the CDR3 is TGCGCCAGCAGTCCTCAGGGGGCTGATAGTGAAGCTTTCTTT.

The chain joins TRBV7-2 to TRBJ2-3; TRBD2 matches at 9 bases. This CDR3 is built from 16 residues. Trimming cost V 4 bases and J 2 bases; bases outside gene matches: 7. The V gene's germline CDR1 is SGHTA and CDR2 FQGNSA. The CDR3 is CASSSLTSGFTDTQYF. The CDR3 nucleotides read TGTGCCAGCAGCTCCCTGACTAGCGGATTCACAGATACGCAGTATTTT.

This clone has only a few counts. The rearrangement joins TRBV30 to TRBJ1-1, with TRBD1 as a possible D gene (5 bases). This CDR3 has 14 residues. CDR1 is GTSNPN and CDR2 is SVGIG in the germline V gene (reference sequence). With 0 bases removed from V and 3 bases from J, the gap between germline ends came to 11 bases. The CDR3 loop reads CAWSVTWGDTEAFF. The CDR3 region has the DNA TGTGCCTGGAGTGTAACGTGGGGGGACACTGAAGCTTTCTTT.

This clone was recorded only once. V usage is TRBV30 and J usage is TRBJ2-1; D perhaps matches TRBD1 (7 bases). There are 13 residues in the CDR3. The germline gives CDR1 GTSNPN, CDR2 SVGIG (reference sequence). V was trimmed by 3 bases and J by 6 bases, leaving 12 bases between them. The CDR3 protein is CAWSRGVGNEQFF. Written as DNA, the CDR3 is TGTGCCTGGAGCAGGGGGGTGGGCAATGAGCAGTTCTTC.

The chain combines TRBV6-1 with TRBJ2-1, with TRBD2 identical over 9 bases. Trimming cost V 5 bases and J 10 bases; bases outside gene matches: 0. Germline values: CDR1 MNHNS, CDR2 SASEGT. CDR3 length: 11 residues. The CDR3 here is CASSTSGEQFF. The DNA of the CDR3 is TGTGCCAGCAGTACTAGCGGGGAGCAGTTCTTC.

This clone was counted a few times. The rearrangement uses TRBV28 and TRBJ1-1, with 11 bases identical to TRBD1. CDR1 MDHEN and CDR2 SYDVKM come from the germline V gene. V was pared by 5 bases and J by 6 bases, with 14 bases of the junction left unmatched. The CDR3 has 17 residues. The CDR3 sequence is CASSPLTGQGDRSEAFF. CDR3 DNA: TGTGCCAGCAGTCCACTAACGGGACAGGGGGATCGTTCTGAAGCTTTCTTT. The full variable domain, with the rest looked up from reference TRBV28 and TRBJ1-1, is DVKVTQSSRYLVKRTGEKVFLECVQDMDHENMFWYRQDPGLGLRLIYFSYDVKMKEKGDIPEGYSVSREKKERFSLILESASTNQTSMYLCASSPLTGQGDRSEAFFGQGTRLTVV.

The V call is TRBV7-2, the J call TRBJ1-3; D remains unclear. Trimming stripped 2 bases from V and 0 bases from J, with 11 bases between. CDR1 and CDR2 (germline): SGHTA, FQGNSA. CDR3 length: 16 amino acids. CDR3 protein: CASSLNRDFSGNTIYF. The CDR3 DNA reads as TGTGCCAGCAGCTTAAATCGCGACTTCTCTGGAAACACCATATATTTT.

This CDR3 reads CALRGGMDTGELFF. CDR3 sequence (DNA): TGTGCCCTACGCGGGGGTATGGACACCGGGGAGCTGTTTTTT. V gene TRBV30 combines with J gene TRBJ2-2; the match to TRBD2 covers 7 bases. This CDR3 contains 14 residues. V was pared by 8 bases and J by 3 bases, with 9 bases of the junction left unmatched. Looked up from germline, CDR1 is GTSNPN and CDR2 is SVGIG (reference sequence).

About this clone: At the DNA level, this CDR3 is encoded by other sequences in the same sample as well. The V call is TRBV5-4, the J call TRBJ2-7, with D hard to call. The CDR3 totals 14 residues. V was trimmed by 4 bases and J by 0 bases, leaving 11 bases between them. CDR1 SGHNT and CDR2 YYREEE come from the germline V gene (reference sequence). DNA for the CDR3: TGTGCCAGCAGCCTGGACCCGAGCTCCTACGAGCAGTACTTC. This translates into CASSLDPSSYEQYF.

The chain employs TRBV7-2 and TRBJ1-4; TRBD1 agrees at 11 bases. V was pared by 5 bases and J by 6 bases, with 2 bases of the junction left unmatched. The CDR3 runs 14 residues. CDR1 and CDR2 (germline): SGHTA, FQGNSA. Written as DNA, the CDR3 is TGTGCCAGCAGCGCGGACAGGGGGCATGAAAAACTGTTTTTT. Protein sequence: CASSADRGHEKLFF.

The genes are TRBV20-1 and TRBJ1-1; no reliable D call. Trimming stripped 4 bases from V and 8 bases from J, with 11 bases between. Germline CDR1 is DFQATT and CDR2 is SNEGSKA (reference sequence). This CDR3 spans 11 amino acids. The CDR3 DNA follows: TGCAGTGCTAAAAGAGCCCTCGAAGCTTTCTTT. Translated: CSAKRALEAFF.

The chain recombines TRBV6-1 with TRBJ1-1; 8 bases are a match to TRBD1. The CDR3 runs 11 residues. V was pared by 5 bases and J by 10 bases, with 3 bases of the junction left unmatched. CDR1 is MNHNS, CDR2 SASEGT, per germline. The CDR3 DNA reads as TGTGCCAGCAGTAGAGGACAGGGAGCTTTCTTT. Translation gives CASSRGQGAFF.

The chain has TRBV11-3 and TRBJ2-5, with 12 nucleotides matching TRBD2. The CDR3 consists of 16 residues. Germline CDR1 reads SGHNT; CDR2 reads YENEEA. Germline trimming cut 1 base from V and 3 bases from J; bases unmatched to any gene: 3. For the CDR3, the DNA is TGTGCCAGCAGCTTAGGACTAGCGGGGGAGAAAGAGACCCAGTACTTC. This gives the protein CASSLGLAGEKETQYF.

In this sample, this clone turned up once. The V call is TRBV28, the J call TRBJ2-1; 9 bases align to TRBD2. Germline CDR1 MDHEN, CDR2 SYDVKM. Unmatched junction bases numbered 4, after V lost 4 bases and J lost 6 bases. CDR3 length: 14 amino acids. Here the CDR3 reads CASSYSTSGNEQFF. For the CDR3, the DNA is TGTGCCAGCAGTTACTCGACTAGCGGCAATGAGCAGTTCTTC.

The gene calls are TRBV28 and TRBJ2-1; D ambiguous. The V gene lost 5 bases and the J gene lost 4 bases, with 6 bases spanning the gap. The CDR3 is made up of 12 amino acids. Germline V lookup: CDR1 MDHEN, CDR2 SYDVKM. CDR3 sequence: CASSPPYNEQFF. The CDR3 DNA reads as TGTGCCAGCAGTCCCCCGTACAATGAGCAGTTCTTC.

The V gene is TRBV4-3, the J gene TRBJ2-3, with D perhaps TRBD2 (5 bases). The length of the CDR3 is 15 residues. The germline V and J ends were trimmed by 4 bases and 1 base, with 12 bases remaining between them. Germline loops: CDR1 LGHNA, CDR2 YSLEER. CDR3 DNA: TGCGCCAGCAGCCCGAGGGTGCCGGGCACAGATACGCAGTATTTT. It specifies CASSPRVPGTDTQYF.